Presented here are 25 T cell receptor beta chains from one specimen sequenced in a study of spatial heterogeneity in lung cancer. Time point noted: blood at routine non-recurrence follow-up after resection. Sequencing was performed on whole RNA extracted from tumor and nontumor lung tissue, or from frozen PBMC, and the material was left unsorted. TCRdb ran MiXCR on the 5' RACE reads and lists one entry per CDR3 protein. The sample contains roughly 120,000 distinct CDR3 sequences, 9.5% to 15% of which appear only once. The specimen was PBMCs, collected at follow-up. All receptors derive from a male donor with early-stage non-small cell lung cancer.

There are a few counts of this clonotype. The chain carries TRBV4-1 and TRBJ1-2, with 7 positions matching TRBD1. Germline CDR1 MGHRA, CDR2 YSYEKL. The CDR3 is 17 residues long. After removal of 0 bases from V and 8 bases from J, the junction contained 15 bases not matched to a gene. The CDR3 DNA follows: TGCGCCAGCAGCCAAGAGGGCTATGACAGGGCTAGTAACGGCTACACCTTC. Translating it yields CASSQEGYDRASNGYTF.

As DNA, the CDR3 is TGCGCCAGCAGCCCTGGACCTACCGGCGAGCAGTACTTC. This gives the protein CASSPGPTGEQYF. The V and J genes are TRBV5-1 and TRBJ2-7; D is undetermined. The V gene's germline CDR1 is SGHRS and CDR2 YFSETQ. The CDR3 is 13 amino acids. V gave up 4 bases and J gave up 6 bases, with 14 bases separating them.

This clonotype was observed a few times. The chain combines TRBV10-2 with TRBJ2-2, with 10 positions matching TRBD2. This CDR3 region has 17 residues. CDR1 and CDR2 (germline): WSHSY, SAAADI. J lost 0 bases, V lost 11 bases, and 12 bases had no gene match. The DNA of the CDR3 is TGCGCCTCCTCTAAAACTAGCGGGATTTCGAACACCGGGGAGCTGTTTTTT. Translating it yields CASSKTSGISNTGELFF.

This clonotype was recorded a few times. The J gene is TRBJ2-3, the V gene TRBV6-2 or TRBV6-3; 11 positions agree with TRBD2. The V segment lost 2 bases and the J segment 0 bases; nucleotides outside the gene matches: 7. The CDR3 spans 18 residues. CDR1 is MNHEY and CDR2 is SVGEGT in the germline V gene. The CDR3 sequence: CASSYRASGGRSTDTQYF. The CDR3, as DNA: TGTGCCAGCAGTTACCGGGCTAGCGGGGGGCGGAGCACAGATACGCAGTATTTT.

In this sample, this clonotype turned up many times. The gene calls are TRBV5-6 and TRBJ2-7; no reliable D call. CDR1 and CDR2 (germline): SGHDT, YYEEEE. This CDR3 has 13 amino acids. V was shortened by 1 base and J by 3 bases, with 8 bases between the two germline ends. The CDR3 protein is CASSLLQVYEQYF. The CDR3 DNA sequence: TGTGCCAGCAGCTTGCTTCAGGTCTACGAGCAGTACTTC.

This clonotype was seen at least ten times. The J gene is TRBJ2-3, the V gene TRBV11-2, with D unclear. V was trimmed by 5 bases and J by 4 bases, leaving 13 bases between them. The CDR3 extends over 14 amino acids. Per germline, CDR1 SGHAT and CDR2 FQNNGV. The CDR3 loop reads CASSLLGFADTQYF. In DNA form, the CDR3 reads TGTGCCAGCAGCCTTCTGGGGTTTGCAGATACGCAGTATTTT.

This clonotype has only a few counts. The gene calls are TRBV7-2 and TRBJ2-2, with D unresolved. Trimming shortened V by 10 bases and J by 3 bases, and 15 bases separated the two germline ends. This CDR3 has 14 amino acids. The V gene's germline CDR1 is SGHTA and CDR2 FQGNSA. The CDR3 loop reads CATLLTLYTGELFF. The CDR3 coding sequence is TGTGCCACGCTCCTAACACTCTACACCGGGGAGCTGTTTTTT.

The rearrangement uses TRBV20-1 and TRBJ2-7, with TRBD2 matching over 10 bases. CDR1 and CDR2 from the germline V gene are DFQATT and SNEGSKA (reference sequence). J lost 5 bases, V lost 6 bases, and 10 bases had no gene match. CDR3 size: 14 residues. The CDR3: CSAPGLAGVNEQYF. The CDR3 DNA reads TGCAGTGCACCCGGGCTAGCGGGGGTGAACGAGCAGTACTTC.

This clonotype was observed at least ten times. The chain carries TRBV6-2 or TRBV6-3 and TRBJ1-2; D gene unclear. V gave up 4 bases and J gave up 1 base, with 10 bases separating them. The CDR3 is 14 residues long. CDR1 is MNHEY, CDR2 SVGEGT, per germline. This CDR3 reads CASSWLEFNYGYTF. The CDR3 nucleotides read TGTGCCAGCAGTTGGCTGGAATTTAACTATGGCTACACCTTC.

This clonotype was seen a handful of times. This chain joins TRBV7-9 and TRBJ2-5; a weak D match, TRBD1 (6 bases). V lost 3 bases and J 2 bases, leaving 10 bases between the germline ends. Germline V lookup: CDR1 SEHNR, CDR2 FQNEAQ (reference sequence). There are 14 residues in the CDR3. CDR3 DNA: TGTGCCAGCAGCTTTATCGACAGGCAAGAGACCCAGTACTTC. Translation: CASSFIDRQETQYF.

Many counts were recorded for this clonotype. The genes are TRBV10-3 and TRBJ1-6, with 9 bases lining up with TRBD1. V shed 6 bases and J 7 bases; nucleotides not matched to a gene: 7. Per germline, CDR1 ENHRY and CDR2 SYGVKD. CDR3 size: 15 residues. The CDR3 here is CAISRDGTGNSPLHF. The CDR3, as DNA: TGTGCCATCAGCAGGGATGGGACAGGGAATTCACCCCTCCACTTT.

V and J are TRBV20-1 and TRBJ2-1, with 10 bases lining up with TRBD2. CDR3 length: 15 residues. V gave up 7 bases and J gave up 0 bases; unmatched junction bases: 6. Germline assignment: CDR1 DFQATT and CDR2 SNEGSKA (reference sequence). The CDR3 here is CSGASGSRSYNEQFF. The CDR3 DNA sequence: TGCAGTGGGGCTAGCGGGAGTCGCTCCTACAATGAGCAGTTCTTC.

This clonotype was seen repeatedly, ten times or more. The chain links TRBV24-1 to TRBJ2-1, with 7 positions matching TRBD1. CDR3 length: 14 residues. Germline V lookup: CDR1 KGHDR, CDR2 SFDVKD. V trimming: 4 bases; J trimming: 10 bases; junction bases outside the gene matches: 9. The CDR3 loop reads CATSEPGQRREQFF. The CDR3 DNA is TGTGCCACCAGTGAACCGGGACAGCGCAGGGAGCAGTTCTTC.

This clonotype was seen many times. The V gene is TRBV6-2 or TRBV6-3, the J gene TRBJ2-7; either TRBD1 or TRBD2 may fit D (5 bases each). This CDR3 spans 13 amino acids. CDR1 and CDR2 from the germline V gene are MNHEY and SVGEGT. Trimming took 6 bases from V and 2 from J, leaving 11 bases between them. In DNA form, the CDR3 reads TGTGCCAGCAGCGGGACGGCCGCCTACGAGCAGTACTTC. It is translated as CASSGTAAYEQYF.

The CDR3, as DNA: TGTGCCAGCAGCTTATGGTCGGGCACAGATACGCAGTATTTT. This translates into CASSLWSGTDTQYF. The chain recombines TRBV7-9 with TRBJ2-3, with D unclear. Germline assignment: CDR1 SEHNR and CDR2 FQNEAQ (reference sequence). This CDR3 comprises 14 residues. Trimming removed 2 bases from V and 1 base from J, with 7 bases in between.

This clonotype was observed a handful of times. The chain couples TRBV11-2 to TRBJ2-7; tentative D call: TRBD1 (6 bases). The V gene's germline CDR1 is SGHAT and CDR2 FQNNGV. The V and J ends lost 3 bases and 9 bases respectively, with 15 bases between them. The CDR3 consists of 13 residues. The CDR3 nucleotides read TGTGCCAGCAGCTTTCTCCAGGGGCTGGTGCAGTACTTC. Encoded protein: CASSFLQGLVQYF.

The V and J genes are TRBV4-1 and TRBJ2-3, with TRBD2 matching over 11 bases. The ends lost 2 bases at V and 1 base at J; junction bases unmatched: 2. Germline CDR1 reads MGHRA; CDR2 reads YSYEKL. This CDR3 comprises 16 residues. CDR3 loop: CASSQPGLAGTDTQYF. In DNA, the CDR3 is TGCGCCAGCAGCCAACCGGGACTAGCGGGCACAGATACGCAGTATTTT.

This clonotype was recorded at least ten times. The rearrangement links TRBV29-1 to TRBJ2-7; tentatively, D is TRBD1 (6 bases). CDR3 size: 12 residues. Per the germline V gene, CDR1 is SQVTM and CDR2 is ANQGSEA. Trimming pared 4 bases from V and 7 bases from J, leaving 14 bases between. The CDR3 coding sequence is TGCAGCGTTGCGCAGGGGACGAGAGAGCAGTACTTC. This gives the protein CSVAQGTREQYF.

The CDR3: CSANLAGGQETQYF. CDR3 sequence (DNA): TGCAGTGCGAACCTAGCGGGGGGGCAAGAGACCCAGTACTTC. J is TRBJ2-5 and V is TRBV20-1; 12 bases fit TRBD2. Per the germline V gene, CDR1 is DFQATT and CDR2 is SNEGSKA (reference sequence). There are 14 residues in the CDR3. Losses at the gene ends were 6 bases for V and 2 bases for J; bases not matched to a gene: 4.

There are a few counts of this clonotype. The chain is built from TRBV7-2 and TRBJ1-5; D remains ambiguous. V was clipped by 0 bases and J by 5 bases, with 11 bases between them. The CDR3 is made up of 15 amino acids. Germline V lookup: CDR1 SGHTA, CDR2 FQGNSA. In DNA form, the CDR3 reads TGTGCCAGCAGCTTAGCGCCAGGCAGTCATCAGCCCCAGCATTTT. Protein product: CASSLAPGSHQPQHF.

This clonotype showed up many times. The genes are TRBV10-3 and TRBJ2-7; TRBD2 matches at 13 bases. This CDR3 is 16 amino acids long. The V and J ends lost 5 bases and 2 bases, in that order; junction bases with no gene match: 6. CDR1 and CDR2 (germline): ENHRY, SYGVKD. CDR3 residues: CAISQLAGGPPYEQYF. The CDR3, as DNA: TGTGCCATCAGTCAACTAGCGGGGGGGCCACCCTACGAGCAGTACTTC.

The chain has TRBV6-1 and TRBJ1-3; perhaps TRBD1 as D (5 bases). This CDR3 is 15 amino acids long. Germline V gene lookup returns CDR1 MNHNS and CDR2 SASEGT. V was cut by 4 bases and J by 4 bases, with 14 bases left in between. The CDR3 spells CASSADQGGGNTIYF. The DNA for the CDR3 is TGTGCCAGCAGTGCAGATCAGGGTGGCGGAAACACCATATATTTT.

Many counts were recorded for this clonotype. The J gene is TRBJ2-2, the V gene TRBV4-2; TRBD1 aligns across 9 bases. The CDR3 contains 16 residues. Losses at the gene ends were 2 bases for V and 4 bases for J; bases not matched to a gene: 5. Germline V lookup: CDR1 LGHNA, CDR2 YNFKEQ. In DNA, the CDR3 is TGTGCCAGCAGCCAATTTGGGACAGGGAGCACCGGGGAGCTGTTTTTT. It specifies CASSQFGTGSTGELFF.

This sequence joins TRBV30 and TRBJ1-2, with D uncertain. The CDR3 has 13 amino acids. Germline values: CDR1 GTSNPN, CDR2 SVGIG (reference sequence). V lost 0 bases, J lost 4 bases, and 9 bases lay in between. The CDR3 region is CAWSVGPTYGYTF. The CDR3 region has the DNA TGTGCCTGGAGTGTTGGCCCGACCTATGGCTACACCTTC.

This clonotype has ten or more counts. This chain connects TRBV28 to TRBJ1-2; weak D call: TRBD1 (6 bases). The V gene's germline CDR1 is MDHEN and CDR2 SYDVKM. This CDR3 is built from 14 residues. The V and J ends lost 7 bases and 8 bases respectively, with 20 bases between them. The CDR3 region is CASTLAGGAWGYTF. The CDR3 nucleotides read TGTGCCAGCACCTTGGCGGGGGGCGCATGGGGCTACACCTTC.